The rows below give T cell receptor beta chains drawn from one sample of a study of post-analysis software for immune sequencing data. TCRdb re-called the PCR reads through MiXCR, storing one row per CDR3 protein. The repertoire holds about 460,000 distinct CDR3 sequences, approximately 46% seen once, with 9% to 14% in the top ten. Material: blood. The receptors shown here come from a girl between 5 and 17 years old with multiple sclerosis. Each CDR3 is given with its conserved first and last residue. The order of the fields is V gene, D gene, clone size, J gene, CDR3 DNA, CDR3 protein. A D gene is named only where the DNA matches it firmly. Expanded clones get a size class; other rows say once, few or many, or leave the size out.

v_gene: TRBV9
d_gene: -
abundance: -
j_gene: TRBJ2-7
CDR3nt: TGTGCCAGCAGCGTTATCGACAGCACCTACGAGCAGTACTTC
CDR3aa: CASSVIDSTYEQYF

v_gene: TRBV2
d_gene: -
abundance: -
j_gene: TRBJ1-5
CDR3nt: TGTGCCAGCAGTGGGAACGAGTGGCGCAATCAGCCCCAGCATTTT
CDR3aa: CASSGNEWRNQPQHF

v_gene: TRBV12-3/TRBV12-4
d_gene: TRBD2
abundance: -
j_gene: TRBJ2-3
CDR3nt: TGTGCCAGCAGTCTAACTAGCGGGAGAGCAGATGCGCAGTATTTT
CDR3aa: CASSLTSGRADAQYF

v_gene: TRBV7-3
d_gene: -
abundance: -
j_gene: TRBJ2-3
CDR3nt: TGTGCCAGCAGTCTAGGGGACGGGAACACAGATACGCAGTATTTT
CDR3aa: CASSLGDGNTDTQYF

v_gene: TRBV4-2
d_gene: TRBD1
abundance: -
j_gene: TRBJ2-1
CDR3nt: TGTGCCAGCAGCCCCAGACAGGGGGAGACAGATGAGCAGTTCTTC
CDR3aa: CASSPRQGETDEQFF

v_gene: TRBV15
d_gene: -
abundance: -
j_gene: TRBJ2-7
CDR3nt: TGTGCCACCAGCGTTGAAAGGACCTTCTCCTACGAGCAGTACTTC
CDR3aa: CATSVERTFSYEQYF

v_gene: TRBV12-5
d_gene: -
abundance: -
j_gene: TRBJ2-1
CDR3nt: TGTGCTAGTGGTTTGGTACGAGGGATGCAGTTCTTC
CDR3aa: CASGLVRGMQFF

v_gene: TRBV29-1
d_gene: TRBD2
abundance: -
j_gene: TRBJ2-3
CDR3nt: TGCAGCGTTGAGCCGACTAGCGGGCGGGGGCTCACAGATACGCAGTATTTT
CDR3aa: CSVEPTSGRGLTDTQYF

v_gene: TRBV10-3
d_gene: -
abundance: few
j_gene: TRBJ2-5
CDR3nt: TGTGCCATCAGTGACGGTACCCTCGGCGGGACCCAGTACTTC
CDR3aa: CAISDGTLGGTQYF

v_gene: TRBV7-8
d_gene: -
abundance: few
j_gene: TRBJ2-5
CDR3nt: TGTGCCAGCAGTCGGACTCACCAAGAGACCCAGTACTTC
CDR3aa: CASSRTHQETQYF

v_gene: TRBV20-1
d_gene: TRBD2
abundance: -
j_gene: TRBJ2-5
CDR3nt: TGCAGTGCTGACCTCGGGGGAGGGGCGACCCAGTACTTC
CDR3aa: CSADLGGGATQYF

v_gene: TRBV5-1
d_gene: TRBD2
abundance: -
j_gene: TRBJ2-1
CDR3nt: TGCGCCAGCAGCCCCGGGACTAGCGGTAATGAGCAGTTCTTC
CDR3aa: CASSPGTSGNEQFF

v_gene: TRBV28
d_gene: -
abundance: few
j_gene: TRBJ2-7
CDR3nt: TGTGCCAGCACCTTAGGGCTCAGGAGCAGCCCAAGCTCCTACGAGCAGTACTTC
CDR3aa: CASTLGLRSSPSSYEQYF

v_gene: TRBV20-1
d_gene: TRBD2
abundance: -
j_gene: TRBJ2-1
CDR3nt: TGCAGTGCTAGAGATCGGGGGGAGGGCCTTAATGAGCAGTTCTTC
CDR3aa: CSARDRGEGLNEQFF

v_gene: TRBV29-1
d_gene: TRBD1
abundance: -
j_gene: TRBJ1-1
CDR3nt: TGCAGCGTTGAGGTCAGGGGGCGCGGCACTGAAGCTTTCTTT
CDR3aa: CSVEVRGRGTEAFF

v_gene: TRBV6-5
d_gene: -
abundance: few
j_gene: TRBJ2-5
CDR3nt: TGTGCCAGCGGTTACGGGGCGGTACAAGAGACCCAGTACTTC
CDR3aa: CASGYGAVQETQYF

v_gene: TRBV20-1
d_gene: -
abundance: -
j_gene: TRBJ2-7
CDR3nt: TGCAGTGCTAGAGCCTTGGCGGGGGCTACCTACGAGCAGTACTTC
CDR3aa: CSARALAGATYEQYF

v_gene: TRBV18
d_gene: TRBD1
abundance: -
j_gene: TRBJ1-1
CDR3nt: TGTGCCAGCTCACCACCGGACAGGGGGATATTAAAAACTGAAGCTTTCTTT
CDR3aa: CASSPPDRGILKTEAFF

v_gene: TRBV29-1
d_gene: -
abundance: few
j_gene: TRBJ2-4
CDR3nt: TGCAGCGTTGAAGTTACAAACAGGGTATTTGAAAACATTCAGTACTTC
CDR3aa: CSVEVTNRVFENIQYF

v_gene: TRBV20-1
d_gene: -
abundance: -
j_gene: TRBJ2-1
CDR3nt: TGCAGTGCTAGGTGCGCAGGGGTGGGTAATGAGCAGTTCTTC
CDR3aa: CSARCAGVGNEQFF

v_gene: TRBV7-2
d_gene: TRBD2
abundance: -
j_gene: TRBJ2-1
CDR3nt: TGTGCCAGCAGCACCCGGACTAGCGGGCCTTACAATGAGCAGTTCTTC
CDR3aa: CASSTRTSGPYNEQFF

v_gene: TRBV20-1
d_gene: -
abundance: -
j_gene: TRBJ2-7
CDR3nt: TGCAGTGCTAGTGGCGGCTTAGATTTCTACGAGCAGTACTTC
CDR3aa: CSASGGLDFYEQYF

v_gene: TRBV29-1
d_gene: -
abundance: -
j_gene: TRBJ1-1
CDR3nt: TGCAGCGTTGGGAGGCTTAGAACAGGGAGAGGGGACACTGAAGCTTTCTTT
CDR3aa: CSVGRLRTGRGDTEAFF

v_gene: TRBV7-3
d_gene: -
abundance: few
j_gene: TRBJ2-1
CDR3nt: TGTGCCAGCAGCTTAAGTTTTGGAAATGAGCAGTTCTTC
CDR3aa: CASSLSFGNEQFF

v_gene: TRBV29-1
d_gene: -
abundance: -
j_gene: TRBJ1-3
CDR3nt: TGCAGCGTTGAATCGCGGGGGCCGTACTCTGGAAACACCATATATTTT
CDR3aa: CSVESRGPYSGNTIYF

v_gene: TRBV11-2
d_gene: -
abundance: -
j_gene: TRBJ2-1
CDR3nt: TGTGCCAGCAGCTTATCGTCGGAGGTTGACTACAATGAGCAGTTCTTC
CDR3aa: CASSLSSEVDYNEQFF

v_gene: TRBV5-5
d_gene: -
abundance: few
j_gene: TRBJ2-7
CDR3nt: TGTGCCAGCAGCTTGGAGTTTCAAGGTTCCTCCTACGAGCAGTACTTC
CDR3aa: CASSLEFQGSSYEQYF

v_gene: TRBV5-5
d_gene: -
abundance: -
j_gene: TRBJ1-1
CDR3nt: TGTGCCAGCAGCTGGGCAGGGGTAACTGAAGCTTTCTTT
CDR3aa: CASSWAGVTEAFF

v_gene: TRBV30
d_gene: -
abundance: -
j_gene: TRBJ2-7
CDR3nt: TGTGCCTGGAGTCCGTCGTGGCTGCGAAACTCCTACGAGCAGTACTTC
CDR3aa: CAWSPSWLRNSYEQYF

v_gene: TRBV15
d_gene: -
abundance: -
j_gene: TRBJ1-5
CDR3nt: TGTGCCACCAGCAGAGATGAACAGGGACAGCCCCAGCATTTT
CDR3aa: CATSRDEQGQPQHF

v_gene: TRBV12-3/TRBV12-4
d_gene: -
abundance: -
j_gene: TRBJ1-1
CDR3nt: TGTGCCAGCAGTATAGGAACGGCCTTGAACACTGAAGCTTTCTTT
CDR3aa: CASSIGTALNTEAFF

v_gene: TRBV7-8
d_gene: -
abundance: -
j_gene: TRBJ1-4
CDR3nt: TGTGCCAGCAGCTTAGTCTGGGGTAATGAAAAACTGTTTTTT
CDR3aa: CASSLVWGNEKLFF

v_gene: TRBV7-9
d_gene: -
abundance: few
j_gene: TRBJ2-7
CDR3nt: TGTGCCAGCAGCCTTACCCTTGACACCATTAGCTCCTACGAGCAGTACTTC
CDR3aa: CASSLTLDTISSYEQYF

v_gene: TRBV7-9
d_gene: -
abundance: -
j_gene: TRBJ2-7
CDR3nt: TGTGCCAGCAGCCCACCCGGGACACCAACCTACGAGCAGTACTTC
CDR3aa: CASSPPGTPTYEQYF

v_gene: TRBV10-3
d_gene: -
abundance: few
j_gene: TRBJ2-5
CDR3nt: TGTGCCATCAGTGAGAACACCCCCGGGGAGACCCAGTACTTC
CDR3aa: CAISENTPGETQYF

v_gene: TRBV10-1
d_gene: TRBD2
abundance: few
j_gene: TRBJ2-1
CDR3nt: TGCGCCAGCAGTGAGTTCTCCGGGAGGGCCTACAATGAGCAGTTCTTC
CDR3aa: CASSEFSGRAYNEQFF

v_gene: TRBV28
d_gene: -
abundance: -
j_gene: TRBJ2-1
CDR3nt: TGTGCCAGCAGTTCTGCTAGCTCTGAGCAGTTCTTC
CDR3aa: CASSSASSEQFF

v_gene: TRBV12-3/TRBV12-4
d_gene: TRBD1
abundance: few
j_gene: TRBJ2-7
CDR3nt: TGTGCCAGCAGTTTTACCTCATTAGGGGACAGCTACGAGCAGTACTTC
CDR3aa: CASSFTSLGDSYEQYF